These T cell receptor beta chains were read from a single sample in a study of cytomegalovirus exposure and HLA in healthy donors. This table comes from immunoSEQ multiplex PCR, and its TCRdb copy is limited to in-frame clones, with some not included. The sample consists of fewer than 250,000 clones, around 87% of them appearing once. Source material: PBMCs. All receptors come from a woman between 18 and 30 years old in good health and CMV-seropositive. Each CDR3 is given with its conserved first and last residue. D genes are given only for firm matches. Clone size, where shown, is once, few, many, or a class for clones that have expanded.

.	.	TRBV27	TRBJ2-5	CASSFGQAQETQYF	TGTGCCAGCAGTTTTGGGCAGGCTCAAGAGACCCAGTACTTC
few	.	TRBV6-5	TRBJ2-7	CASSYAGTSSSYEQYF	TGTGCCAGCAGTTACGCCGGGACTTCTAGCTCCTACGAGCAGTACTTC
.	.	TRBV28	TRBJ1-5	CASSFILSDYSNQPQHF	TGTGCCAGCAGTTTTATTCTTTCCGACTATAGCAATCAGCCCCAGCATTTT
.	TRBD2	TRBV11-2	TRBJ2-2	CASSSGLAGLGELFF	TGTGCCAGCAGCTCAGGACTAGCTGGTCTCGGGGAGCTGTTTTTT
.	TRBD1	TRBV7-8	TRBJ1-5	CASSLGQGANQPQHF	TGTGCCAGCAGCTTAGGACAGGGGGCGAATCAGCCCCAGCATTTT
.	TRBD2	TRBV28	TRBJ2-3	CASSLLGTSLTDTQYF	TGTGCCAGCAGTTTATTAGGGACTAGCCTGACAGATACGCAGTATTTT
.	.	TRBV5-8	TRBJ2-7	CASSPGQYF	TGTGCCAGCAGCCCGGGGCAGTACTTC
.	.	TRBV6-1	TRBJ1-3	CASFRTGSSGNTIYF	TGTGCCAGCTTTAGGACGGGAAGCTCTGGAAACACCATATATTTT
.	.	TRBV4-1	TRBJ1-3	CASSQGLLTGYGNTIYF	TGCGCCAGCAGCCAAGGCCTGCTAACAGGTTACGGAAACACCATATATTTT
once	TRBD1	TRBV9	TRBJ1-5	CASSARGQTNQPQHF	TGTGCCAGCAGCGCGCGGGGACAGACAAATCAGCCCCAGCATTTT
.	TRBD2	TRBV27	TRBJ2-3	CASSRIAGNTDTQYF	TGTGCCAGCAGCCGTATAGCGGGTAACACAGATACGCAGTATTTT
few	.	TRBV6-4	TRBJ1-2	CASSPGERYGYTF	TGTGCCAGCAGTCCAGGGGAGAGGTATGGCTACACCTTC
many	.	TRBV7-9	TRBJ2-7	CASGGPPASYEQYF	TGTGCCAGCGGCGGGCCTCCGGCATCCTACGAGCAGTACTTC
once	TRBD1	TRBV27	TRBJ2-1	CASSLWDRTNEQFF	TGTGCCAGCAGTTTGTGGGACAGAACTAATGAGCAGTTCTTC
once	.	TRBV7-9	TRBJ1-2	CASSLGGQNYGYTF	TGTGCCAGCAGCTTAGGCGGTCAAAACTATGGCTACACCTTC
.	.	TRBV7-3	TRBJ2-2	CASSLRGGGELFF	TGTGCCAGCAGCTTAAGGGGCGGCGGGGAGCTGTTTTTT
.	TRBD2	TRBV27	TRBJ2-3	CASSLGLAGARDTQYF	TGTGCCAGCAGTTTGGGGCTAGCGGGGGCTAGAGATACGCAGTATTTT
.	TRBD1	TRBV6-1	TRBJ1-3	CASTQRGRVNTIYF	TGTGCCAGCACCCAGAGGGGGCGGGTCAACACCATATATTTT
.	TRBD1	TRBV18	TRBJ2-7	CASSPGQGNYEQYF	TGTGCCAGCTCACCGGGACAGGGGAACTACGAGCAGTACTTC
.	.	TRBV19	TRBJ1-1	CASSIRRGLNTEAFF	TGTGCCAGTAGTATTCGGCGGGGATTGAACACTGAAGCTTTCTTT
few	.	TRBV4-2	TRBJ1-1	CASSQDPFGALNTEAFF	TGTGCCAGCAGCCAAGATCCGTTTGGGGCCTTGAACACTGAAGCTTTCTTT
.	TRBD2	TRBV19	TRBJ2-3	CASSLAGDTQYF	TGTGCCAGTTCACTAGCGGGAGATACGCAGTATTTT
.	TRBD2	TRBV27	TRBJ2-1	CASSAPGLAANEQFF	TGTGCCAGCAGTGCCCCGGGACTAGCTGCCAATGAGCAGTTCTTC
.	TRBD2	TRBV27	TRBJ2-1	CASSLSTSGYSYNEQFF	TGTGCCAGCAGTTTATCAACTAGCGGATATTCCTACAATGAGCAGTTCTTC
.	.	TRBV29-1	TRBJ2-5	CSVELPLRRGETQYF	TGCAGCGTCGAGCTCCCCTTGCGGAGAGGGGAGACCCAGTACTTC
once	TRBD1	TRBV7-9	TRBJ1-1	CASSSRQGVNTEAFF	TGTGCCAGCAGCTCGAGACAGGGGGTGAACACTGAAGCTTTCTTT
.	.	TRBV30	TRBJ2-6	CAWIGYISTSGANVLTF	TGTGCCTGGATCGGGTACATCTCGACCTCTGGGGCCAACGTCCTGACTTTC
.	.	TRBV28	TRBJ1-5	CASSLVYQPQHF	TGTGCCAGCAGTTTAGTCTATCAGCCCCAGCATTTT
.	.	TRBV27	TRBJ2-1	CASSPSPFGVRFYNEQFF	TGTGCCAGCAGTCCCTCCCCCTTCGGGGTCAGATTCTACAATGAGCAGTTCTTC
.	TRBD1	TRBV28	TRBJ2-7	CASSSPGTAISYEQYF	TGTGCCAGCAGTTCCCCCGGGACAGCAATCTCCTACGAGCAGTACTTC
.	TRBD1	TRBV7-2	TRBJ2-3	CASSLGQGGTDTQYF	TGTGCCAGCAGCCTGGGACAGGGCGGCACAGATACGCAGTATTTT
.	.	TRBV6-5	TRBJ2-2	CASSLRTLNTGELFF	TGTGCCAGCAGTCTGAGAACCCTTAACACCGGGGAGCTGTTTTTT
.	.	TRBV7-8	TRBJ2-3	CASSSRGFGRRDTQYF	TGTGCCAGCAGCTCCCGGGGGTTCGGGAGAAGAGATACGCAGTATTTT
.	TRBD1	TRBV6-5	TRBJ2-2	CASRIQGAGTGELFF	TGTGCCAGCAGGATACAGGGGGCTGGCACCGGGGAGCTGTTTTTT
once	.	TRBV30	TRBJ2-4	CAFDEALAKNIQYF	TGTGCCTTTGACGAGGCTCTAGCCAAAAACATTCAGTACTTC
.	.	TRBV4-1	TRBJ2-7	CASSQDGRATGEIDSYEQYF	TGCGCCAGCAGCCAAGATGGAAGGGCGACAGGCGAAATCGACTCCTACGAGCAGTACTTC
.	TRBD2	TRBV28	TRBJ2-3	CASRRLAGGPADTQYF	TGTGCCAGCAGAAGACTAGCGGGAGGGCCAGCAGATACGCAGTATTTT
few	.	TRBV19	TRBJ1-2	CASSIGRTVGYTF	TGTGCCAGTAGTATAGGGCGGACTGTCGGCTACACCTTC
.	TRBD1	TRBV5-1	TRBJ1-1	CASSFTGTGVEAFF	TGCGCCAGCAGCTTCACCGGGACAGGGGTTGAAGCTTTCTTT
.	TRBD2	TRBV5-1	TRBJ2-1	CASRWGSGSNEQFF	TGCGCCAGCAGATGGGGTAGCGGGAGCAATGAGCAGTTCTTC
.	.	TRBV30	TRBJ2-6	CAWSPRRWGAGANVLTF	TGTGCCTGGAGTCCCAGGCGGTGGGGGGCTGGGGCCAACGTCCTGACTTTC
.	TRBD1	TRBV19	TRBJ2-2	CASSPTGPNTGELFF	TGTGCCAGTAGCCCGACAGGGCCGAACACCGGGGAGCTGTTTTTT
.	.	TRBV2	TRBJ1-1	CASCPGLWTEAFF	TGTGCCAGCTGCCCGGGGTTATGGACTGAAGCTTTCTTT
few	.	TRBV4-1	TRBJ1-1	CASSQVPAEAFF	TGCGCCAGCAGCCAAGTGCCAGCTGAAGCTTTCTTT
.	TRBD2	TRBV7-3	TRBJ2-3	CASSLRVPGGYGDTQYF	TGTGCCAGCAGCTTAAGGGTGCCGGGAGGGTATGGAGATACGCAGTATTTT